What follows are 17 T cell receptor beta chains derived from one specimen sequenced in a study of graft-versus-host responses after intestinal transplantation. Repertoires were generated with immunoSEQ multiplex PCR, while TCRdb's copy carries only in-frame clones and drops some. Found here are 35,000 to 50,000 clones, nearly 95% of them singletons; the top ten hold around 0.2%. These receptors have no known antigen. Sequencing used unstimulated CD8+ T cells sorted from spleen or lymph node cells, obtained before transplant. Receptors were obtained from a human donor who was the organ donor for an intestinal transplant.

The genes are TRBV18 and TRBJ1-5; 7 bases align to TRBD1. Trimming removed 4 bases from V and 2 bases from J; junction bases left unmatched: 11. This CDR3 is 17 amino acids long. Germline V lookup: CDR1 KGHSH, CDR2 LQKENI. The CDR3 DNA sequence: TGTGCCAGCTCACTACAGGGGCCCGACGTTCGCAATCAGCCCCAGCATTTT. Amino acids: CASSLQGPDVRNQPQHF.

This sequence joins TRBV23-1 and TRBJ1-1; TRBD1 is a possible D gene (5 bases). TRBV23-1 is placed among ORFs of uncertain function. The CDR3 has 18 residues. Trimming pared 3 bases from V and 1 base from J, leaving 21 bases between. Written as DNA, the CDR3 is TGCGCCAGCAGTCAGATTCGGGACCGCTCGGTCAAGAACACTGAAGCTTTCTTT. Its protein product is CASSQIRDRSVKNTEAFF.

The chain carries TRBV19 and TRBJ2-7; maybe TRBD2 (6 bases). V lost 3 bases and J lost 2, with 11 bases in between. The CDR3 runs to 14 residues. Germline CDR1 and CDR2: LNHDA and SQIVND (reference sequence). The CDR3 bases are TGTGCCAGTAGTATGAAGGGAGGACCCTACGAGCAGTACTTC. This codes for CASSMKGGPYEQYF.

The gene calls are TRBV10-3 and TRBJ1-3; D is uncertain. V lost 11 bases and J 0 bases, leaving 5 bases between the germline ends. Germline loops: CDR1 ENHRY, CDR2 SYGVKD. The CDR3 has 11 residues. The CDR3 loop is CASNSGNTIYF. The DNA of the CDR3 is TGTGCCTCAAACTCTGGAAACACCATATATTTT.

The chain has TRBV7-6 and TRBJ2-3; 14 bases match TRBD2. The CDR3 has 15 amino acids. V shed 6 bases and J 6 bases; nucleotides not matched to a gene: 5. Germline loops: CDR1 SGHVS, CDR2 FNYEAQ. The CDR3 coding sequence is TGTGCCAGCAGTCGACTAGCGGGGGGGCGTGATACGCAGTATTTT. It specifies CASSRLAGGRDTQYF.

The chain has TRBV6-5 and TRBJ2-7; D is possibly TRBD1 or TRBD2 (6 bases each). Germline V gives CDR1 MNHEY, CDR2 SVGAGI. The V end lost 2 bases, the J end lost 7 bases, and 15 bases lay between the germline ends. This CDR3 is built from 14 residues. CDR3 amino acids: CASSYSTGAGEQYF. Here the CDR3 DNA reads TGTGCCAGCAGTTACAGTACGGGGGCGGGTGAGCAGTACTTC.

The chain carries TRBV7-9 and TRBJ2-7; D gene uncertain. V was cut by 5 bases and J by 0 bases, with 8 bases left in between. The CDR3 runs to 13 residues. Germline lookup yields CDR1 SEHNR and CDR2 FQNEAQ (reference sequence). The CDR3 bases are TGTGCCAGCAGCCCGACCAACTCCTACGAGCAGTACTTC. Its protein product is CASSPTNSYEQYF.

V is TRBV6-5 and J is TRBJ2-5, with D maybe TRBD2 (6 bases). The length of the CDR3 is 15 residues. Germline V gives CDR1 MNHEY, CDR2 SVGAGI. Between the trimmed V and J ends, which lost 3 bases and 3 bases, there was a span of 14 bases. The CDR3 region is CASSYARRAKETQYF. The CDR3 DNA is TGTGCCAGCAGTTATGCCCGGAGGGCAAAAGAGACCCAGTACTTC.

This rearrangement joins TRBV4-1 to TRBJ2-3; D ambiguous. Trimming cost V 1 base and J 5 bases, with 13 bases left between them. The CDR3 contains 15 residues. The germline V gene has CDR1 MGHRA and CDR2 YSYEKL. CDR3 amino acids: CASSQGPRPGDTQYF. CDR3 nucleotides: TGCGCCAGCAGCCAAGGTCCCCGACCTGGAGATACGCAGTATTTT.

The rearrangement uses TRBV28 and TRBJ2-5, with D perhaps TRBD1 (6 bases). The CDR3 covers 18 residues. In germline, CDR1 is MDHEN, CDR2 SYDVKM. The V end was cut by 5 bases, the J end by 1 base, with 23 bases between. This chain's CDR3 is CASSPPGEGGQLQETQYF. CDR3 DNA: TGTGCCAGCAGTCCCCCCGGAGAAGGGGGACAACTCCAAGAGACCCAGTACTTC.

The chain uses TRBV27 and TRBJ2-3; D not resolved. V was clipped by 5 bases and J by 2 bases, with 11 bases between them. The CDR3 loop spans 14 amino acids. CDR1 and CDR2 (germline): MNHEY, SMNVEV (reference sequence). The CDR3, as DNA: TGTGCCAGCAGTCAAACGGAGAACACAGATACGCAGTATTTT. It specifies CASSQTENTDTQYF.

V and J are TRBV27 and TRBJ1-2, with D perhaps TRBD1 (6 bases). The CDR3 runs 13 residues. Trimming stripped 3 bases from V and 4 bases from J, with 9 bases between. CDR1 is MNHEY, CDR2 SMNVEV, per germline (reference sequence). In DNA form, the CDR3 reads TGTGCCAGCAGTTTCACAGGGTCCTATGGCTACACCTTC. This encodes CASSFTGSYGYTF.

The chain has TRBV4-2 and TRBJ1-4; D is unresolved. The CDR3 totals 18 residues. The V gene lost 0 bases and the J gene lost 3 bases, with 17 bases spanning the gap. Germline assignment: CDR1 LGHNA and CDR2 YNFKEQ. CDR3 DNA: TGTGCCAGCAGCCAAGATCAGGTGGGAGGGAGCCCTAATGAAAAACTGTTTTTT. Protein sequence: CASSQDQVGGSPNEKLFF.

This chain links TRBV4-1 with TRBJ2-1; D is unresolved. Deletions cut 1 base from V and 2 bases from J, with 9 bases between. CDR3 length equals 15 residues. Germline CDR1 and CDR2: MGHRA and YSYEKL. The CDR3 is CASSQVVVTYNEQFF. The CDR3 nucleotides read TGCGCCAGCAGCCAAGTCGTCGTGACCTACAATGAGCAGTTCTTC.

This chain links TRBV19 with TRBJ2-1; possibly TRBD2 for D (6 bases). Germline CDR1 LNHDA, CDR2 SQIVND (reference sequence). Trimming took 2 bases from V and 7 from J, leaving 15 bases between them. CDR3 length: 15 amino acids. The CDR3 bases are TGTGCCAGTAGTATAATAGCGGCGATTCCGAATGAGCAGTTCTTC. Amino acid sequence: CASSIIAAIPNEQFF.

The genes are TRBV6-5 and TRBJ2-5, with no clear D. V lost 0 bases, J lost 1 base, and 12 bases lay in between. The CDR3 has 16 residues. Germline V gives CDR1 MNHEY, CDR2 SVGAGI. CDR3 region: CASSYSKRSLQETQYF. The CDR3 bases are TGTGCCAGCAGTTACTCGAAAAGGTCCCTCCAAGAGACCCAGTACTTC.

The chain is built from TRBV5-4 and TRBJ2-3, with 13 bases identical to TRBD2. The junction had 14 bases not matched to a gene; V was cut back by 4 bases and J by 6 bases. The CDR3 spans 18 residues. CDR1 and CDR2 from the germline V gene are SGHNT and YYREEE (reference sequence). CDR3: CASSPGTSGASLGDTQYF. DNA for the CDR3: TGTGCCAGCAGCCCCGGGACTAGCGGGGCGTCCCTCGGGGATACGCAGTATTTT.